The clone carrying this T cell receptor beta chain was counted ten times or more. The entry originates in a study of early T cells in non-severe SARS-CoV-2 infection. Germline V CDR1 and CDR2: SGHTS, YDEGEE. Losses at the gene ends were 5 bases for V and 8 bases for J; bases not matched to a gene: 8. This CDR3 is 16 amino acids long. Attached unique molecular identifiers marked individual cDNA molecules. TCRdb re-called the 5' RACE reads through MiXCR, storing one row per CDR3 protein. The sample yields around 30,000 distinct CDR3 sequences, roughly 5.7% seen once. The specimen sequenced was whole blood. The sequence was obtained from an adult who was a healthcare worker with PCR-confirmed SARS-CoV-2 infection or an uninfected control (not recorded which). The chain recombines TRBV5-8 with TRBJ1-6; 12 bases agree with TRBD1. CDR3 loop: CASSYGTGGWDSPLHF. The CDR3 nucleotides read TGTGCCAGCAGTTACGGGACAGGGGGCTGGGATTCACCCCTCCACTTT.